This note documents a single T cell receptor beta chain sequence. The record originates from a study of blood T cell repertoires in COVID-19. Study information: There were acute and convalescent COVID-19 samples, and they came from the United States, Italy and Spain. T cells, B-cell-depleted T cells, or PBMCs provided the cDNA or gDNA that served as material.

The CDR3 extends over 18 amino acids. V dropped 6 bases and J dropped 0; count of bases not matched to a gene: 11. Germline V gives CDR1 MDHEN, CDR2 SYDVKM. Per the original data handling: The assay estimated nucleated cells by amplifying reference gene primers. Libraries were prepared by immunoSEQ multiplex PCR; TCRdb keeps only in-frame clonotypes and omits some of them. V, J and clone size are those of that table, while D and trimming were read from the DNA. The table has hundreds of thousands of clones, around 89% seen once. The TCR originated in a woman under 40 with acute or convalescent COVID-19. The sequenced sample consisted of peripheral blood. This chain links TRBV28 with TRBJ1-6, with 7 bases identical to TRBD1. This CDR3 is CASRVSTGTSSYNSPLHF. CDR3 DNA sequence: TGTGCCAGCAGGGTATCGACAGGGACCAGCTCCTATAATTCACCCCTCCACTTT.